This TCR beta chain stems from a study of blood T cell repertoires in COVID-19 (dated by TCRdb to the early 2020s). General notes on the study: Samples covering the acute and convalescent phases of COVID-19 were provided by collaborators in the United States, Italy and Spain. Deeply sampled blood TCRbeta repertoires from subjects exposed to, actively infected with, or recovered from COVID-19 were included in the dataset. A freely available public database, intended as a resource for researchers studying the immune response to SARS-CoV-2, is where the repertoires were released. Where HLA class I and class II types were available, the types were taken from metadata supplied by the sample provider, not from assay-based typing. The prospective study material was composed of cDNA or gDNA derived from T cells, B-cell-depleted T cells, or PBMCs. The sample metadata nearly always contained a de-identified subject ID, COVID-19 status, age in years and sex. The samples were drawn from the first 160 participants of the ongoing ImmuneRACE study and from 1,200 or so subjects provided by 6 global collaborators. Study-wide conclusions, independent of this receptor: Clinical and demographic metadata were provided uncurated, with the amount varying by source and participant.

Whole blood was collected in K2EDTA tubes by collaborating institutions according to the institutions' own protocols. For TCRbeta analysis, collaborator samples were shipped as frozen whole blood, as isolated PBMCs, or as DNA extracted from either sample type. Via the germline V gene, CDR1 is MGHRA and CDR2 YSYEKL. Trimming costs V 3 bases and J 8 bases, and their ends lie 11 bases apart. The CDR3 holds 13 amino acids from the cysteine to the phenylalanine. The sequence is cut down to CDR3 DNA, 39 bases in frame from base 1. In the case of this clone: The antigen it recognizes is unknown. One base away there is no much larger clone; base qualities are not given.

The immunoSEQ Assay, a bias-controlled multiplex PCR, was used to amplify TCRbeta CDR3 regions from genomic DNA. The original methods were these. Within the assay, amplification of reference gene primers was used to estimate how many nucleated cells each sample contained. To quantify the absolute abundance of each unique TCRbeta CDR3 rearrangement, sequence reads were collapsed and filtered. For each sample, productive Simpson clonality was calculated as the square root of Simpson's diversity index over productive rearrangements. Imported from immuneACCESS, the table was reduced by TCRdb to in-frame sequences with V and J called. These copies leave out some clones; in studies compared against another copy, an unresolved V gene accounts for under half, and the cause of the remainder is not known. For V, J and clone size, that table is used; D and trimming come from the DNA. This sample holds some 250,000 clones; 82% were observed only once. The ten most abundant clones make up less than 3.5% of the sample.

Sequences were obtained from peripheral blood. The rearranged segments are TRBV4-1 and TRBJ2-1, with the D gene not clear enough to name. The TCR was taken from a young woman with acute or convalescent COVID-19. The CDR3 reads as follows: CASSQGYADEQFF. In nucleotides, the sequence is TGCGCCAGCAGCCAGGGCTATGCCGATGAGCAGTTCTTC.